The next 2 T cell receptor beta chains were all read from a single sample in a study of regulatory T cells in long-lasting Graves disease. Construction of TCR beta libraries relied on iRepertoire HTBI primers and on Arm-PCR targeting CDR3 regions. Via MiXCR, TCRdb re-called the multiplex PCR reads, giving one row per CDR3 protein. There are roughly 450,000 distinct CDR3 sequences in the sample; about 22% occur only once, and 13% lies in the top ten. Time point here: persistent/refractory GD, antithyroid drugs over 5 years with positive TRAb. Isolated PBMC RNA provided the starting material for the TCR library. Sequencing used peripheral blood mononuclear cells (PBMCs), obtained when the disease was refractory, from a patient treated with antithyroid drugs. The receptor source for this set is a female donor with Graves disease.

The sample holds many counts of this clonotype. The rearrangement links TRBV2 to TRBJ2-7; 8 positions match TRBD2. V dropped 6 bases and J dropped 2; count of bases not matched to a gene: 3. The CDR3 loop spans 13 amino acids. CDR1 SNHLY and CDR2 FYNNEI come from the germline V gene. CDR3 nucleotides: TGTGCCAGCAGCGGGGGGGGAACCTACGAGCAGTACTTC. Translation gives CASSGGGTYEQYF.

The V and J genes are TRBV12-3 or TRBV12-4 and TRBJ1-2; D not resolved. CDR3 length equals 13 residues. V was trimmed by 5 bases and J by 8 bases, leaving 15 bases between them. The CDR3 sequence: CASSRPGIEGYTF. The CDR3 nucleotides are TGTGCCAGCAGTCGACCCGGGATAGAGGGCTACACCTTC.